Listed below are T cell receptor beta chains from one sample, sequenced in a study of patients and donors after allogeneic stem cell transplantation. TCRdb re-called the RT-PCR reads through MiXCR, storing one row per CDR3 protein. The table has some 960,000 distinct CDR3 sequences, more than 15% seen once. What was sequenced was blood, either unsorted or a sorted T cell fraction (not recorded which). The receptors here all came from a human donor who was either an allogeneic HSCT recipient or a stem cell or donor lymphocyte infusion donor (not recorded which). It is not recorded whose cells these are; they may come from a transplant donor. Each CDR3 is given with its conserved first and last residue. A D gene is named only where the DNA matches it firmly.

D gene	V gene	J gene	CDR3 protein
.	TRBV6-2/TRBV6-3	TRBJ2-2	CASSYSRGTGELFF
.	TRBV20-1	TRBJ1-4	CSARVTAEGSPEKLFF
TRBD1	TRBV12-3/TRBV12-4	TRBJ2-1	CASIEGAVLYNEQFF
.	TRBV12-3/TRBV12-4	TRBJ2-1	CASSRTASEQFF
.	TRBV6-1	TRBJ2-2	CASSAEGGRTGELFF
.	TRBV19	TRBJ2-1	CASSIRGASLNEQFF
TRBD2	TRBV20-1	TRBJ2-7	CSAPGTSGYEQYF
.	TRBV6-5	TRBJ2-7	CASSSPAKQSYEQYF
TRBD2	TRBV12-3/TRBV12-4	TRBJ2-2	CASGLAGPTGELFF
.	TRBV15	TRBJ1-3	CATSRDGLRAGNTIYF
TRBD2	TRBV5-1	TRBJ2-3	CASSLVSGRAADTQYF
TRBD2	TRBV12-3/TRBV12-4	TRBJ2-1	CASRARGGKDNEQFF
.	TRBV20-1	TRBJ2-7	CSAGSGGRLYEQYF
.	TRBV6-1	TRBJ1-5	CASRENTGPQHF
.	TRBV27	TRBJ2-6	CASSLRPSSGANVLTF
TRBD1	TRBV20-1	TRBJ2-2	CSAGDRVTTGELFF
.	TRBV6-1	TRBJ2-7	CASSQIGGYSYEQYF
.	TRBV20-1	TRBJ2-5	CSAPRTTTSRETQYF
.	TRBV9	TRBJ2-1	CASSVVRANEQFF
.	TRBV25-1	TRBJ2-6	CASSRTGPGANVLTF
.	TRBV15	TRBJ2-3	CATSRGEVDPYF
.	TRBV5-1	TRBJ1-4	CASSLLRRDGEKLFF
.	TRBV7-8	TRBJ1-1	CASSSAETGNTEAFF
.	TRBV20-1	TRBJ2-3	CSATDGSVVTDTQYF
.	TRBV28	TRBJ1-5	CASSFKGTPANQPQHF
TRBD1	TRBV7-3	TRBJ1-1	CASNLGQAEAFF
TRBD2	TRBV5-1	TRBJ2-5	CASSSRLAAAQETQYF
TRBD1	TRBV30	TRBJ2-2	CAWWTGNTGELFF
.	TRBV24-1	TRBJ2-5	CATSASQETQYF
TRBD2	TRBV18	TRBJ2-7	CASSPEGLAGPKKYF
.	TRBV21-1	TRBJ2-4	CASSKDLRALAKNIQYF
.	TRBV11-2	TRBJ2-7	CASSLAGSEIDEQYF
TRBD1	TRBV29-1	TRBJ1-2	CSVGQGAGGYTF
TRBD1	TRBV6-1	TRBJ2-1	CASTRGQGDNEQFF
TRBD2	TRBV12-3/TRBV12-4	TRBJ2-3	CASSKRGASTDTQYF
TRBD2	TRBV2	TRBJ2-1	CASRPGTSGTNEQFF
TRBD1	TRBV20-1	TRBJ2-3	CSARGIGDRTSTDTQYF
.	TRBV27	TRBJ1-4	CASSYWGPGLGNEKLFF
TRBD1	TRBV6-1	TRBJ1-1	CASSLSNAGTVNTEAFF
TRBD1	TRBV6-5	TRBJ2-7	CASSYPGQGDEQYF
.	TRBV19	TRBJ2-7	CASSKLRQTNEQYF
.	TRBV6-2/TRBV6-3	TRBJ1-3	CASSNGHISGNTIYF
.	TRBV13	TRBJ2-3	CASSLSRLGTVRSTDTQYF
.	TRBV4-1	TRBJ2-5	CASSQVFTLQETQYF
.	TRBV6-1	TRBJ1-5	CASGGQGRNQPQHF